This T cell receptor (beta chain) was sequenced in a study of blood T cell repertoires in COVID-19. Study-wide context: Samples of COVID-19 (acute and convalescent) were obtained from the United States, Italy and Spain. PBMCs, B-cell-depleted T cells, or T cells provided the cDNA or gDNA that made up the material.

Using immunoSEQ multiplex PCR, the repertoire was profiled, and TCRdb retains in-frame clones only, with some absent. The data show about 210,000 clones, approximately 86% seen once. The V gene's germline CDR1 is SGHNT and CDR2 YENEEA. The CDR3 loop spans 13 amino acids. The ends were cut back, 6 bases at V and 4 bases at J, with 11 bases in the middle. Participant-given clinical history determined each cohort assignment. The chain has TRBV11-3 and TRBJ2-3, with D unresolved. This TCR was sampled from a woman aged 40 to 50 with acute COVID-19. The sample consisted of PBMCs or T cells enriched from blood (not recorded which). This CDR3 is CASRSVSPDTQYF. As DNA, the CDR3 is TGTGCCAGCAGAAGCGTGTCACCAGATACGCAGTATTTT.